This T cell receptor beta chain came from a study of technical replicates of blood from a few donors. Repertoires were generated with immunoSEQ multiplex PCR, while TCRdb's copy carries only in-frame clones and drops some. The sample has 75,000 to 90,000 clones; 90% to 95% are singletons. The CDR3 runs 15 residues. CDR1 and CDR2 (germline): SGHAT, FQNNGV. The J segment lost 3 bases and the V segment lost 2 bases, leaving 3 bases of the junction unmatched. This chain connects TRBV11-2 to TRBJ1-5; 8 bases line up with TRBD1. The receptor's source is a human donor in good health. Source material: T cells isolated from PBMCs. CDR3 in DNA: TGTGCCAGCAGCTTATTGGGACAGGTCAATCAGCCCCAGCATTTT. It yields the protein CASSLLGQVNQPQHF. The full variable domain, in which reference TRBV11-2 and TRBJ1-5 provide the parts outside the CDR3, is EAGVAQSPRYKIIEKRQSVAFWCNPISGHATLYWYQQILGQGPKLLIQFQNNGVVDDSQLPKDRFSAERLKGVDSTLKIQPAKLEDSAVYLCASSLLGQVNQPQHFGDGTRLSIL.